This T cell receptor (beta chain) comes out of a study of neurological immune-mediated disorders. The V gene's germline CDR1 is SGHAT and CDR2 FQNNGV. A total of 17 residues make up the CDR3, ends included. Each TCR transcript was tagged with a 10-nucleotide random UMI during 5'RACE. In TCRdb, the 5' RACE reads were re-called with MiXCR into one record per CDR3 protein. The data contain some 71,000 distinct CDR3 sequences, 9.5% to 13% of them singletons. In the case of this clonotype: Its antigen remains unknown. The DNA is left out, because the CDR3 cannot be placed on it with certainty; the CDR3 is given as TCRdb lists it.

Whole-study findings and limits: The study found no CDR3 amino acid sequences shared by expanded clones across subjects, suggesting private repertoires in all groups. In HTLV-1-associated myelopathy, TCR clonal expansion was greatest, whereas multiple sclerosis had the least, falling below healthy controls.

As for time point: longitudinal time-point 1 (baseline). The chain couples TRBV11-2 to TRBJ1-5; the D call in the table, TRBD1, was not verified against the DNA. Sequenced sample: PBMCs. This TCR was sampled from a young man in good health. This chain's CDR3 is CASSFYICSARHDREHF.